Listed below are T cell receptor beta chains from one sample, sequenced in a study of PD-L1 blockade in urothelial cancer. Clones were sequenced by immunoSEQ multiplex PCR, and TCRdb holds only the in-frame ones, with some missing. The profile shows approximately 120,000 clones, about 83% of them singletons. The sequenced sample was PBMCs, obtained around atezolizumab (anti-PD-L1) treatment. The receptors originated from a man aged 45-65 years with urothelial cancer. The CDR3 runs from the conserved cysteine through the conserved F or W. The order of the fields is D gene, clone size, J gene, V gene, CDR3 protein, CDR3 DNA. A D gene is named only where the DNA matches it firmly. Part of the rows lack a size; the others show once, few, many or a class for expanded clones.

D: NA; size: NA; J: TRBJ1-6; V: TRBV6-5; CDR3: CASSYGRQGGNSPLHF; DNA: TGTGCCAGCAGTTACGGGCGGCAGGGTGGGAATTCACCCCTCCACTTT
D: TRBD1; size: NA; J: TRBJ1-5; V: TRBV27; CDR3: CASSHTTGWPQHF; DNA: TGTGCCAGCAGTCATACGACAGGGTGGCCCCAGCATTTT
D: NA; size: few; J: TRBJ2-5; V: TRBV9; CDR3: CASSAALGAETQYF; DNA: TGTGCCAGCAGCGCCGCCCTAGGCGCGGAGACCCAGTACTTC
D: TRBD1; size: NA; J: TRBJ2-2; V: TRBV4-1; CDR3: CASSRPGQGTGGELFF; DNA: TGCGCCAGCAGCCGCCCGGGACAGGGGACGGGCGGGGAGCTGTTTTTT
D: TRBD2; size: NA; J: TRBJ2-7; V: TRBV5-1; CDR3: CASSLWDGGTRSHYEQYF; DNA: TGCGCCAGCAGCTTATGGGACGGCGGGACTAGGAGCCACTACGAGCAGTACTTC
D: NA; size: NA; J: TRBJ1-5; V: TRBV7-9; CDR3: CASSLVQENQPQHF; DNA: TGTGCCAGCAGCTTAGTACAGGAGAATCAGCCCCAGCATTTT
D: NA; size: once; J: TRBJ1-1; V: TRBV27; CDR3: CASSPGGGNTEAFF; DNA: TGTGCCAGCAGTCCGGGGGGAGGGAACACTGAAGCTTTCTTT
D: TRBD2; size: NA; J: TRBJ2-1; V: TRBV15; CDR3: CATSREASGRGNNEQFF; DNA: TGTGCCACCAGCAGAGAGGCTAGCGGGAGGGGAAACAATGAGCAGTTCTTC
D: TRBD1; size: NA; J: TRBJ1-6; V: TRBV5-6; CDR3: CASSLGGRTGNSPLHF; DNA: TGTGCCAGCAGCTTGGGAGGAAGGACAGGGAATTCACCCCTCCACTTT
D: NA; size: once; J: TRBJ2-7; V: TRBV7-8; CDR3: CASSPPVGSYEQYF; DNA: TGTGCCAGCAGCCCCCCCGTAGGGAGCTACGAGCAGTACTTC
D: TRBD2; size: NA; J: TRBJ2-3; V: TRBV5-1; CDR3: CASSLISSGSSSTDTQYF; DNA: TGCGCCAGCAGCTTGATCTCTAGCGGGAGTTCTAGCACAGATACGCAGTATTTT
D: TRBD1; size: NA; J: TRBJ1-5; V: TRBV5-8; CDR3: CASGDRAGNQPQHF; DNA: TGTGCCAGCGGAGACAGGGCGGGCAATCAGCCCCAGCATTTT
D: NA; size: NA; J: TRBJ1-4; V: TRBV5-8; CDR3: CASSFQTNTNEKLFF; DNA: TGTGCCAGCAGCTTCCAGACTAATACAAATGAAAAACTGTTTTTT
D: TRBD2; size: NA; J: TRBJ2-2; V: TRBV7-2; CDR3: CASSRGTSGRRVGGELFF; DNA: TGTGCCAGCAGCCGAGGGACTAGCGGGAGGAGGGTGGGCGGGGAGCTGTTTTTT
D: TRBD1; size: once; J: TRBJ1-2; V: TRBV30; CDR3: CAWSGAGGGYTF; DNA: TGTGCCTGGAGTGGGGCAGGGGGTGGCTACACCTTC
D: NA; size: NA; J: TRBJ2-7; V: TRBV9; CDR3: CASSDHDYLYEQYF; DNA: TGTGCCAGCAGCGACCATGACTATCTTTACGAGCAGTACTTC
D: TRBD2; size: NA; J: TRBJ2-4; V: TRBV30; CDR3: CAWRGSGRAVTKNIQYF; DNA: TGTGCCTGGAGAGGCAGCGGGAGGGCTGTAACCAAAAACATTCAGTACTTC
D: TRBD1; size: NA; J: TRBJ1-5; V: TRBV28; CDR3: CASFGQGRNQPQHF; DNA: TGTGCCAGTTTTGGACAGGGGCGGAATCAGCCCCAGCATTTT
D: TRBD1; size: NA; J: TRBJ2-7; V: TRBV27; CDR3: CASSSLTRAEGAFYEQYF; DNA: TGTGCCAGCAGTTCCCTAACGAGGGCCGAGGGGGCCTTCTACGAGCAGTACTTC
D: NA; size: NA; J: TRBJ1-1; V: TRBV6-5; CDR3: CASSLEVTGVTFF; DNA: TGTGCCAGCAGTCTTGAAGTGACAGGCGTGACTTTCTTT
D: TRBD1; size: NA; J: TRBJ1-1; V: TRBV18; CDR3: CASLRTGAEASF; DNA: TGTGCCAGCCTTAGGACAGGTGCTGAAGCTTCCTTT
D: TRBD1; size: NA; J: TRBJ1-2; V: TRBV5-1; CDR3: CASSRGQGIYGYTF; DNA: TGCGCCAGCAGCAGGGGACAGGGGATCTATGGCTACACCTTC
D: TRBD1; size: NA; J: TRBJ1-5; V: TRBV6-1; CDR3: CASSQERDRGVSNQPQHF; DNA: TGTGCCAGCAGTCAAGAGAGGGACAGGGGTGTCAGCAATCAGCCCCAGCATTTT
D: NA; size: NA; J: TRBJ2-5; V: TRBV5-1; CDR3: CASSLTAGQETQYF; DNA: TGCGCCAGCAGCTTGACGGCGGGGCAAGAGACCCAGTACTTC
D: NA; size: NA; J: TRBJ1-5; V: TRBV7-3; CDR3: CASSLIRENQPQHF; DNA: TGTGCCAGCAGCTTAATTAGAGAGAATCAGCCCCAGCATTTT
D: TRBD2; size: NA; J: TRBJ2-3; V: TRBV5-1; CDR3: CASSSGLAGADTQYF; DNA: TGCGCCAGCAGCTCGGGACTAGCGGGAGCAGATACGCAGTATTTT
D: NA; size: NA; J: TRBJ1-5; V: TRBV6-5; CDR3: CASSYSRGRRPQHF; DNA: TGTGCCAGCAGTTACTCGAGAGGTCGGCGGCCCCAGCATTTT
D: NA; size: NA; J: TRBJ1-1; V: TRBV4-2; CDR3: CASSQAESNTEAFF; DNA: TGTGCCAGCAGCCAAGCGGAGAGCAACACTGAAGCTTTCTTT
D: TRBD1; size: NA; J: TRBJ2-7; V: TRBV18; CDR3: CASSPDRAGGYEQYF; DNA: TGTGCCAGCTCACCGGATCGTGCAGGGGGCTACGAGCAGTACTTC
D: NA; size: NA; J: TRBJ2-2; V: TRBV11-2; CDR3: CASSLAGAGELFF; DNA: TGTGCCAGCAGCCTCGCGGGTGCCGGGGAGCTGTTTTTT
D: NA; size: NA; J: TRBJ1-2; V: TRBV6-5; CDR3: CASRPGDILPNGYTF; DNA: TGTGCCAGCAGACCCGGGGACATATTGCCGAATGGCTACACCTTC
D: NA; size: NA; J: TRBJ2-1; V: TRBV5-4; CDR3: CASSYRTYEQFF; DNA: TGTGCCAGCAGCTACCGGACTTATGAGCAGTTCTTC
D: NA; size: NA; J: TRBJ1-6; V: TRBV7-8; CDR3: CASSASQQGSSYNSPLHF; DNA: TGTGCCAGCAGCGCCAGTCAACAGGGAAGCTCCTATAATTCACCCCTCCACTTT
D: NA; size: NA; J: TRBJ2-5; V: TRBV2; CDR3: CASGAPPTVPEETQYF; DNA: TGTGCCAGCGGGGCTCCGCCCACCGTTCCCGAAGAGACCCAGTACTTC
D: TRBD2; size: NA; J: TRBJ2-7; V: TRBV28; CDR3: CATNSGSLTYEQYF; DNA: TGTGCCACCAATAGCGGGAGCCTGACCTACGAGCAGTACTTC